This record covers a single TCR beta chain. The sample belongs to a study of T cell changes during pregnancy in multiple sclerosis. The method was immunoSEQ multiplex PCR; TCRdb's version includes in-frame clones alone and lacks a portion of them. This table has approximately 14,000 clones, over 85% appearing once. Germline CDR1 is MNHEY and CDR2 is SMNVEV (reference sequence). The junction had 21 bases not matched to a gene; V was cut back by 5 bases and J by 4 bases. The CDR3 sequence is 20 residues long. Here the sequenced sample was peripheral blood, taken in the second trimester of pregnancy. The chain couples TRBV27 to TRBJ1-4; 8 positions agree with TRBD1. This clonotype was sampled from a female donor in good health, enrolled as a control in a pregnancy study. The CDR3 reads CASSPRTGTVSSHFNEKLFF. The CDR3, as DNA: TGTGCCAGCAGTCCCCGGACAGGGACAGTATCGAGCCACTTTAATGAAAAACTGTTTTTT.